This T cell receptor beta chain was sequenced for a study of blood T cells in healthy people across ages. General study results and limits: Among T cells, TCR beta diversity per million cells dropped roughly linearly as age rose. Possibly, changes in expanded clonotypes were confounded because donor CMV status was unknown.

At least ten counts were recorded for this clonotype. Its antigen is unidentified. Germline CDR1 is SGHNT and CDR2 is YYREEE (reference sequence). This CDR3 spans 15 amino acids. Trimming at V came to 0 bases and at J to 5 bases, leaving 5 bases not matched to a gene. With a J-beta primer mix and a sample-barcoded 5' primer, a second PCR ran 7 to 11 cycles. Each sample provided no less than 2.5 million CDR3-containing paired-end reads. From the 5' RACE reads, TCRdb called clonotypes with MiXCR, one entry per CDR3 protein. The sample includes 710,000 or so distinct CDR3 sequences, approximately 31% of them seen just once.

The receptor was derived from a woman older than 75 in good health. The sample consisted of blood. The chain couples TRBV5-4 to TRBJ2-1, with 7 positions matching TRBD2. CDR3 in DNA: TGTGCCAGCAGCTTGGGGTCTAGCGGCCACAATGAGCAGTTCTTC. Its protein is CASSLGSSGHNEQFF.